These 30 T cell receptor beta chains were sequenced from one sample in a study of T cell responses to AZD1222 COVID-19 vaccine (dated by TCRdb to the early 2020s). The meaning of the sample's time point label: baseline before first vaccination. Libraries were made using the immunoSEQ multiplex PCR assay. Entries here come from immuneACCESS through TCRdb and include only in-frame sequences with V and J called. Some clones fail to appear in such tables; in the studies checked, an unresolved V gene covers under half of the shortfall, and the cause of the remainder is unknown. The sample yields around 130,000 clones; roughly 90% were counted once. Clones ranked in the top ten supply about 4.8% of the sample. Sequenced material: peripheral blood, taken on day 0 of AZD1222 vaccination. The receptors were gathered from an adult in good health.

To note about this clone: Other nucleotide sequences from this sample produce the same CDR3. DNA of the CDR3: TGCGCCAGCAGCTTGGGGGGCGATACGCAGTATTTT. Translated, it gives CASSLGGDTQYF. The J gene is TRBJ2-3, the V gene TRBV5-1; a weak D match, TRBD1 (5 bases). CDR1 is SGHRS, CDR2 YFSETQ, per germline. Trimming took 0 bases from V and 6 from J, leaving 5 bases between them. This CDR3 region has 12 residues.

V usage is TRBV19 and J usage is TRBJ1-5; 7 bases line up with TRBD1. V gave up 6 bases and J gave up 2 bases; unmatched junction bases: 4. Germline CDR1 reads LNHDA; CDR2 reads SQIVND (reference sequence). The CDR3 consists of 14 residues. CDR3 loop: CASRHDRGNQPQHF. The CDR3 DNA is TGTGCCAGTAGGCACGACAGGGGCAATCAGCCCCAGCATTTT.

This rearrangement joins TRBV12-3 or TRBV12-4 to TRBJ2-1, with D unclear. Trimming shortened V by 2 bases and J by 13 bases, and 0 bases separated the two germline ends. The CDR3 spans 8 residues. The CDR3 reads CASSLQFF. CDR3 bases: TGTGCCAGCAGTTTACAGTTCTTC.

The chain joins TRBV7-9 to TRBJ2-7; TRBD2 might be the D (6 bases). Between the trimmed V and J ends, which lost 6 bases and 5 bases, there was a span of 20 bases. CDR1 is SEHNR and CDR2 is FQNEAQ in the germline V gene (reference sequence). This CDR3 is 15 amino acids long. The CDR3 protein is CASSLGGQGGHEQYF. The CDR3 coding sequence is TGTGCCAGCAGTCTAGGTGGCCAGGGAGGCCACGAGCAGTACTTC.

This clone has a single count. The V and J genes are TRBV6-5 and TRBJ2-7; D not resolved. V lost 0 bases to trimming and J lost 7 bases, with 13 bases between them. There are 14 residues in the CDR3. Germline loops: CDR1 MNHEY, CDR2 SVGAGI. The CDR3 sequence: CASSYSGSLREQYF. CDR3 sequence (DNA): TGTGCCAGCAGTTACTCGGGGTCGTTACGGGAGCAGTACTTC.

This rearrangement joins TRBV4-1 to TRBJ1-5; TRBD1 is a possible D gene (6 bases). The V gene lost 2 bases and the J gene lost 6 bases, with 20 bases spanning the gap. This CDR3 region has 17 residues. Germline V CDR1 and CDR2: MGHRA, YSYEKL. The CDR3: CASSQYTRSDSLQPQHF. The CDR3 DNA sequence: TGCGCCAGCAGCCAATACACTCGATCGGACAGCCTTCAGCCCCAGCATTTT.

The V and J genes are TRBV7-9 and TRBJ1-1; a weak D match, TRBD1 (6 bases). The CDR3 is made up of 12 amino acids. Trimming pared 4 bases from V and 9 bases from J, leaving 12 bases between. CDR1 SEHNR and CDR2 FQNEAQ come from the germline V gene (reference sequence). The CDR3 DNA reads TGTGCCAGCAGCTACTCACAGGGACAAGCTTTCTTT. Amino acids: CASSYSQGQAFF.

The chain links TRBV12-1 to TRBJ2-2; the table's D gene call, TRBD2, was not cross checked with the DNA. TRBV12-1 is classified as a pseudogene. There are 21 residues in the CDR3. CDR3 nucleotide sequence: TGTGCCAGCAGCCAACGGTCCCCCGGGACTAGCGGGGGGGCCAGGCCCGGGGAGCTGTTTTTT. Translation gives CASSQRSPGTSGGARPGELFF.

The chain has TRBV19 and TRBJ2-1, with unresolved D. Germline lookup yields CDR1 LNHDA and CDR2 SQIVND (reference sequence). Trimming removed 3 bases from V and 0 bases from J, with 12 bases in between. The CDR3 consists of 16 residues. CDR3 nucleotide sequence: TGTGCCAGTAGTATTTCTGGACCTAACTCCTACAATGAGCAGTTCTTC. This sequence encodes CASSISGPNSYNEQFF. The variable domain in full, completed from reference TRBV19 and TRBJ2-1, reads DGGITQSPKYLFRKEGQNVTLSCEQNLNHDAMYWYRQDPGQGLRLIYYSQIVNDFQKGDIAEGYSVSREKKESFPLTVTSAQKNPTAFYLCASSISGPNSYNEQFFGPGTRLTVL.

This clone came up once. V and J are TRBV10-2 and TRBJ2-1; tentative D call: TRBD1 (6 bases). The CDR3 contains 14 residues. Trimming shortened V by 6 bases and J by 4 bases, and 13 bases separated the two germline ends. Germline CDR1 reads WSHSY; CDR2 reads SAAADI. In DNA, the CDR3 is TGCGCCAGCAGAGAGACAGGAGTATACAATGAGCAGTTCTTC. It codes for CASRETGVYNEQFF.

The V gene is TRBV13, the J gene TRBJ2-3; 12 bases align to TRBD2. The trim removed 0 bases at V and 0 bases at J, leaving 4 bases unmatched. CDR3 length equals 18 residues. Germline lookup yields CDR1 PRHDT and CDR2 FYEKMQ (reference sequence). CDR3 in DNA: TGTGCCAGCAGCTTAGGCCCCGGGACTAGCGGGAGCACAGATACGCAGTATTTT. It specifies CASSLGPGTSGSTDTQYF. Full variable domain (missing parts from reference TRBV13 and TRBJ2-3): AAGVIQSPRHLIKEKRETATLKCYPIPRHDTVYWYQQGPGQDPQFLISFYEKMQSDKGSIPDRFSAQQFSDYHSELNMSSLELGDSALYFCASSLGPGTSGSTDTQYFGPGTRLTVL.

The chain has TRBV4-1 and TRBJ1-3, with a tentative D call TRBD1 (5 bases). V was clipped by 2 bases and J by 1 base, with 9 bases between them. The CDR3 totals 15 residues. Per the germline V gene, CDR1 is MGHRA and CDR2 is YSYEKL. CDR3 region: CASSQLDMSGNTIYF. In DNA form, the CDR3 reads TGCGCCAGCAGCCAACTGGACATGTCTGGAAACACCATATATTTT.

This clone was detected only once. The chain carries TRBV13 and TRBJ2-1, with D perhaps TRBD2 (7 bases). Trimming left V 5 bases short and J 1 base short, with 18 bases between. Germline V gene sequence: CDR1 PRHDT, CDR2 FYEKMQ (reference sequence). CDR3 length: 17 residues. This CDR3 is CASSPGGGSSSYNEQFF. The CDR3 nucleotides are TGTGCCAGCAGCCCGGGGGGCGGGAGTAGTTCCTACAATGAGCAGTTCTTC.

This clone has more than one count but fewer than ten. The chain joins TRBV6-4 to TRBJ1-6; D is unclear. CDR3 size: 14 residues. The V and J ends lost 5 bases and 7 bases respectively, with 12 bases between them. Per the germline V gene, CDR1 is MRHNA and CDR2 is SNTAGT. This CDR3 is CASSYSAENSPLHF. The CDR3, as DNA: TGTGCCAGCAGTTATAGTGCAGAAAATTCACCCCTCCACTTT.

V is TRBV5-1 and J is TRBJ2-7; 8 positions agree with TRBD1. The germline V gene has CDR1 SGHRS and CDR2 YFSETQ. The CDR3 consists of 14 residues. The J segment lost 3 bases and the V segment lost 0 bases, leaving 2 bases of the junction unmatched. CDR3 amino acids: CASSLGGQGYEQYF. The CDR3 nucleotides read TGCGCCAGCAGCTTGGGTGGACAGGGCTACGAGCAGTACTTC.

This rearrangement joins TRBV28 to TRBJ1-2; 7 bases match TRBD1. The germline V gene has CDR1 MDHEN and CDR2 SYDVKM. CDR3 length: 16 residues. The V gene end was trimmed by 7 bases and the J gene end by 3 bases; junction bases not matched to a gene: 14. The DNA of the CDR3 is TGTGCCAGCACTCCTCTTACGACAGGGCTCTACTATGGCTACACCTTC. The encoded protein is CASTPLTTGLYYGYTF.

The CDR3 bases are TGTGCCAGCTCACGAGGGGGTGGTGAAAAACTGTTTTTT. Protein product: CASSRGGGEKLFF. The rearrangement joins TRBV18 to TRBJ1-4; TRBD1 is a possible D gene (6 bases). This CDR3 spans 13 amino acids. Trimming shortened V by 4 bases and J by 7 bases, and 10 bases separated the two germline ends. Per the germline V gene, CDR1 is KGHSH and CDR2 is LQKENI.

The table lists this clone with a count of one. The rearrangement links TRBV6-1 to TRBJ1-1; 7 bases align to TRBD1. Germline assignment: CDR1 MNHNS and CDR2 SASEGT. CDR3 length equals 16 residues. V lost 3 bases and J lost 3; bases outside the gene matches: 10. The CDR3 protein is CASSEMKGARDTEAFF. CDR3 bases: TGTGCCAGCAGTGAGATGAAGGGGGCGAGAGACACTGAAGCTTTCTTT.

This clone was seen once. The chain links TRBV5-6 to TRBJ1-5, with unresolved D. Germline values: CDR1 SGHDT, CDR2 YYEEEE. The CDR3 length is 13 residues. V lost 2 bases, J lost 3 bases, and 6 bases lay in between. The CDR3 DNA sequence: TGTGCCAGCAGCTTTAGAGCCAATCAGCCCCAGCATTTT. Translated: CASSFRANQPQHF. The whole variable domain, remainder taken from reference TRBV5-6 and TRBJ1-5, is DAGVTQSPTHLIKTRGQQVTLRCSPKSGHDTVSWYQQALGQGPQFIFQYYEEEERQRGNFPDRFSGHQFPNYSSELNVNALLLGDSALYLCASSFRANQPQHFGDGTRLSIL.

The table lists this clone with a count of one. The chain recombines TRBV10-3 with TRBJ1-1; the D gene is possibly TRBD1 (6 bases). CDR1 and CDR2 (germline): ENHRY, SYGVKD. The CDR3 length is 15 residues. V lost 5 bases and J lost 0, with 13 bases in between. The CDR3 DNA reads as TGTGCCATCAGTCCAGGGGACATAATGAACACTGAAGCTTTCTTT. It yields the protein CAISPGDIMNTEAFF.

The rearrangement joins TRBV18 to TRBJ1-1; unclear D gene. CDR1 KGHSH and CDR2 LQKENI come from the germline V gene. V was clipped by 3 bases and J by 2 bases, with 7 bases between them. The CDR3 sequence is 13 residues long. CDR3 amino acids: CASSPAYNTEAFF. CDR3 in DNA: TGTGCCAGCTCACCTGCATACAACACTGAAGCTTTCTTT. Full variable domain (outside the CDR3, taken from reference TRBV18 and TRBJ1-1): NAGVMQNPRHLVRRRGQEARLRCSPMKGHSHVYWYRQLPEEGLKFMVYLQKENIIDESGMPKERFSAEFPKEGPSILRIQQVVRGDSAAYFCASSPAYNTEAFFGQGTRLTVV.

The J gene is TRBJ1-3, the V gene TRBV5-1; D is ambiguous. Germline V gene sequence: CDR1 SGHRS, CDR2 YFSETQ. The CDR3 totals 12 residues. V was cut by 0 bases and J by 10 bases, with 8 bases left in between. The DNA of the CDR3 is TGCGCCAGCAGCTTGGATATGGTGACCATATATTTT. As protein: CASSLDMVTIYF.

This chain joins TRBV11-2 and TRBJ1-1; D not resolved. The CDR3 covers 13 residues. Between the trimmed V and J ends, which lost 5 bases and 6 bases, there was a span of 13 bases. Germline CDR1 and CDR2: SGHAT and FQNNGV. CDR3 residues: CASSPIGRAEAFF. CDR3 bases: TGTGCCAGCAGCCCGATCGGACGGGCTGAAGCTTTCTTT.

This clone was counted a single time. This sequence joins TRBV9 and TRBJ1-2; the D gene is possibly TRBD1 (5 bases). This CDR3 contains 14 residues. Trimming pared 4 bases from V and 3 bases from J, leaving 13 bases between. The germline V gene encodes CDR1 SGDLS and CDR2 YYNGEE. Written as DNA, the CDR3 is TGTGCCAGCAGCCCGGGGGGACTTTACTATGGCTACACCTTC. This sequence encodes CASSPGGLYYGYTF.

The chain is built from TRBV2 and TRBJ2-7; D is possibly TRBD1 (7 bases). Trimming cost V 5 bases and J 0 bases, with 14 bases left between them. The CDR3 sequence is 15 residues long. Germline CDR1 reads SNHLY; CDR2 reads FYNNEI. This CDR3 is CASSLAGQISYEQYF. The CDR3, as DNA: TGTGCCAGCAGTCTTGCGGGACAGATCTCCTACGAGCAGTACTTC.

CDR3 bases: TGTGCCACCAGCAGAGATCCGACTAGCAAGGAGACCCAGTACTTC. It is translated as CATSRDPTSKETQYF. This chain links TRBV15 with TRBJ2-5, with 7 positions matching TRBD2. V was pared by 0 bases and J by 5 bases, with 6 bases of the junction left unmatched. The length of the CDR3 is 15 residues. Per germline, CDR1 LNHNV and CDR2 YYDKDF (reference sequence).

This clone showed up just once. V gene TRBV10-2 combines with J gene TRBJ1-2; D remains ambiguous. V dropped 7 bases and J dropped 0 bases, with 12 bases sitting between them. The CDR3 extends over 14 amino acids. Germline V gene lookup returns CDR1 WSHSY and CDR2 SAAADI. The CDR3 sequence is CASKSSGANYGYTF. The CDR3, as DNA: TGCGCCAGCAAAAGTTCAGGAGCTAACTATGGCTACACCTTC.

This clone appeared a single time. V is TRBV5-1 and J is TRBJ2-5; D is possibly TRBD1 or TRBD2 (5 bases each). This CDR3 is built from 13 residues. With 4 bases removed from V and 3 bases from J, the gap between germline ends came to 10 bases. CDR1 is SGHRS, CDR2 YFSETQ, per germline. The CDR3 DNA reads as TGCGCCAGCAGCGCAGGGACCGAAGAGACCCAGTACTTC. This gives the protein CASSAGTEETQYF.

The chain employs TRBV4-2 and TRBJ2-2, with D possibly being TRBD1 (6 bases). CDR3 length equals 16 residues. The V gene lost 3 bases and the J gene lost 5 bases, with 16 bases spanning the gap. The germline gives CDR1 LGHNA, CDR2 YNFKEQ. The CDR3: CASSHSPTGLTGELFF. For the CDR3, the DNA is TGTGCCAGCAGCCACTCACCTACAGGGTTGACCGGGGAGCTGTTTTTT.

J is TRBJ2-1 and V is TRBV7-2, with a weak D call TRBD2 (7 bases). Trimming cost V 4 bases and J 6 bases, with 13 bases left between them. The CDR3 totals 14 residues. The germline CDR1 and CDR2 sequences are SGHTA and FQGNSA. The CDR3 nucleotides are TGTGCCAGCAGCTGGGGGGCGGGAGCCAATGAGCAGTTCTTC. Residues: CASSWGAGANEQFF.